This entry concerns a single T cell receptor (beta chain). Only in-frame clones appear in the TCRdb table, and some are missing; sequencing was by immunoSEQ multiplex PCR. This sample has a few hundred thousand clones, with around 90% found just once. The data derive from a study of blood T cell repertoires in COVID-19. The ends lost 8 bases at V and 4 bases at J; junction bases unmatched: 8. In germline, CDR1 is WSHSY, CDR2 SAAADI. The CDR3 loop spans 14 amino acids. This clonotype was obtained from a woman aged 70-85 years with active or convalescent COVID-19. The sample was peripheral blood. This chain connects TRBV10-2 to TRBJ1-5, with 7 bases aligning to TRBD1. Here the CDR3 DNA reads TGCGCCAGCGGTGTGGGACAGTTTAATCAGCCCCAGCATTTT. Translation: CASGVGQFNQPQHF.